This paragraph reports one T cell receptor beta chain. Germline V lookup: CDR1 MDHEN, CDR2 SYDVKM. Trimming left V 5 bases short and J 2 bases short, with 3 bases between. The CDR3 totals 12 residues. The data were obtained in a study of PD-L1 blockade in urothelial cancer. Produced via immunoSEQ multiplex PCR; TCRdb's table is partial and in-frame only. Among approximately 90,000 clones listed, 84% were seen once. This sample's time point: pretreatment peripheral blood. The sample in question was PBMCs, obtained around atezolizumab (anti-PD-L1) treatment. The chain joins TRBV28 to TRBJ2-2; D is unresolved. The TCR originated in a man in his fifties or sixties with urothelial cancer. The CDR3 is CASSQNTGELFF. The CDR3 region has the DNA TGTGCCAGCAGTCAAAACACCGGGGAGCTGTTTTTT.